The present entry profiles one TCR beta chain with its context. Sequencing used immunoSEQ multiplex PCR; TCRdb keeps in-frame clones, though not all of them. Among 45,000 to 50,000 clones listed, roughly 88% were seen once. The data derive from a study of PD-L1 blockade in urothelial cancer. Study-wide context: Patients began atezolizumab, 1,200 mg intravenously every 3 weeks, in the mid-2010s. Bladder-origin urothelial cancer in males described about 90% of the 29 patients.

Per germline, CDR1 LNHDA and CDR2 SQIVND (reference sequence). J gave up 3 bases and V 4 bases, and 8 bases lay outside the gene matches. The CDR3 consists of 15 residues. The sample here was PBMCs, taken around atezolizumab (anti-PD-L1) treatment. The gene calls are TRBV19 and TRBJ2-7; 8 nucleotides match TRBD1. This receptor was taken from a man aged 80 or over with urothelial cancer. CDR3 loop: CASSRGTGDSYEQYF. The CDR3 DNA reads TGTGCCAGTAGTAGGGGGACAGGTGATAGCTACGAGCAGTACTTC.